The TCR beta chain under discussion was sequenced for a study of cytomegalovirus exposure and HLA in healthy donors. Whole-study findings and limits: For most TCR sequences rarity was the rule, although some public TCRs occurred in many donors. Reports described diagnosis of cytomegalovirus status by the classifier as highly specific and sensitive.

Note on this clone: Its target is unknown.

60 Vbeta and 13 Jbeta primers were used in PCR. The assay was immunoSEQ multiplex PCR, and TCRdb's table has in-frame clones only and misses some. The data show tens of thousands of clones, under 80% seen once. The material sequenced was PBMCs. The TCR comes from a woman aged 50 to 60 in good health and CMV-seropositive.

The CDR3 protein is CASSGVGTSENEQFF. The CDR3 DNA reads as TGTGCCAGCAGTGGGGTCGGGACTAGCGAAAATGAGCAGTTCTTC. V is TRBV6-5 and J is TRBJ2-1; 10 nucleotides align to TRBD2. V lost 5 bases to trimming and J lost 7 bases; unmatched junction nucleotides: 8. CDR1 is MNHEY, CDR2 SVGAGI, per germline. This CDR3 is built from 15 residues.